The present T cell receptor (beta chain) was sequenced within a study of blood T cell repertoires in COVID-19. In the study overall: Collection of acute and convalescent COVID-19 samples took place in the United States, Italy and Spain.

Using immunoSEQ multiplex PCR, the repertoire was profiled, and TCRdb retains in-frame clones only, with some absent. The sample lists about 150,000 clones, approximately 90% occurring once. The CDR3 spans 15 residues. The rearrangement joins TRBV21-1 to TRBJ2-1; the D call of TRBD2 is as the table states it, not checked on the DNA. TRBV21-1 is labeled a pseudogene. The sequence came from a human donor in a cohort sampled during active COVID-19. Material for sequencing was peripheral blood. CDR3 sequence: CASSNFNGGYNEQFF. In DNA, the CDR3 is TGTGCCAGCAGCAATTTCAACGGGGGATACAATGAGCAGTTCTTC.